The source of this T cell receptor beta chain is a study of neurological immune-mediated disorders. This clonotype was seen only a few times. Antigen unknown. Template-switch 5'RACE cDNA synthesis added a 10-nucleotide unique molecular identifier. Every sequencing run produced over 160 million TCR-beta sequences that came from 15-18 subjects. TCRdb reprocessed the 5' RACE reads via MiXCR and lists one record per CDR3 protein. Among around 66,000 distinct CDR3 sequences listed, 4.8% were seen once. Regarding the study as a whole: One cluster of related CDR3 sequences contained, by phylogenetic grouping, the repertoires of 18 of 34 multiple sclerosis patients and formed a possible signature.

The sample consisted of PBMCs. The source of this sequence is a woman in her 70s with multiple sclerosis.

The CDR3 DNA reads TGTGCCAGCAGCTTAGGGTCTTTACAAGAGACCCAGTACTTC. Protein product: CASSLGSLQETQYF. This chain connects TRBV7-2 to TRBJ2-5, with D unresolved. Germline loops: CDR1 SGHTA, CDR2 FQGNSA. V was cut by 1 base and J by 2 bases, with 8 bases left in between. The CDR3 is 14 residues long. The whole variable domain, remainder taken from reference TRBV7-2 and TRBJ2-5, is GAGVSQSPSNKVTEKGKDVELRCDPISGHTALYWYRQSLGQGLEFLIYFQGNSAPDKSGLPSDRFSAERTGGSVSTLTIQRTQQEDSAVYLCASSLGSLQETQYFGPGTRLLVL.